This TCR beta chain originates from a study of identical twins. CDR3 length: 16 amino acids. After removal of 1 base from V and 2 bases from J, the junction contained 8 bases not matched to a gene. CDR1 DFQATT and CDR2 SNEGSKA come from the germline V gene (reference sequence). TCRdb reprocessed the 5' RACE reads via MiXCR and lists one record per CDR3 protein. Found here are about 700,000 distinct CDR3 sequences, over 5% of them singletons; the top ten hold around 2%. The sample holds many counts of this clonotype. Antigen: not known. General study points: Insertions were reduced in abundant cord blood beta clonotypes but not in memory repertoires. The models systematically underestimated how much out-of-frame TCR alpha was shared in monozygotic twins.

The sequenced material came from naive T cells sorted from blood. The chain is built from TRBV20-1 and TRBJ2-1; 7 bases are shared with TRBD1. This clonotype originated in a man between 18 and 35 years old in good health. The DNA of the CDR3 is TGCAGTGCTAGAGGGGACAGTAGGGAAACCTACAATGAGCAGTTCTTC. It specifies CSARGDSRETYNEQFF.